Presented here are 28 T cell receptor beta chains from one specimen sequenced in a study of T cell responses to AZD1222 COVID-19 vaccine. TCRdb keeps only in-frame clones here, not all; method: immunoSEQ multiplex PCR. Among fewer than 95,000 clones listed, 70% to 90% were seen once. Source: peripheral blood, taken 28 days after the second AZD1222 dose. All receptors come from an adult who received the AZD1222 COVID-19 vaccine.

The rearrangement joins TRBV4-2 to TRBJ2-3; D tentatively reads TRBD1 or TRBD2 (6 bases each). The CDR3 totals 15 residues. The germline V gene has CDR1 LGHNA and CDR2 YNFKEQ. Between the trimmed V and J ends, which lost 2 bases and 1 base, there was a span of 10 bases. CDR3 loop: CASSQPGAGTDTQYF. The CDR3 DNA is TGTGCCAGCAGCCAACCGGGGGCGGGCACAGATACGCAGTATTTT.

Comment on this clone: Other nucleotide sequences in the sample specify the same CDR3. J is TRBJ1-1 and V is TRBV6-5; D is possibly TRBD1 (6 bases). The CDR3 extends over 11 amino acids. CDR1 is MNHEY, CDR2 SVGAGI, per germline. V shed 8 bases and J shed 4 bases, with 8 bases lying between them. The CDR3 DNA reads as TGTGCCAGCCTCAGGGGCACTGAAGCTTTCTTT. It yields the protein CASLRGTEAFF.

V usage is TRBV5-1 and J usage is TRBJ1-1; D may be TRBD1 (5 bases). The V and J ends lost 2 bases and 1 base respectively, with 6 bases between them. CDR1 and CDR2 from the germline V gene are SGHRS and YFSETQ. The CDR3 spans 13 residues. CDR3 nucleotides: TGCGCCAGCAGCTTCGGGGGGAACACTGAAGCTTTCTTT. It codes for CASSFGGNTEAFF.

This clone was detected once. V usage is TRBV5-4 and J usage is TRBJ1-5, with a possible D match to TRBD1 (6 bases). Between the trimmed V and J ends, which lost 2 bases and 0 bases, there was a span of 9 bases. Per the germline V gene, CDR1 is SGHNT and CDR2 is YYREEE (reference sequence). The CDR3 has 15 residues. The CDR3 loop reads CASSLGGYSNQPQHF. In nucleotides, the CDR3 is TGTGCCAGCAGCTTAGGGGGTTATAGCAATCAGCCCCAGCATTTT. Full variable domain (rest looked up from reference TRBV5-4 and TRBJ1-5): ETGVTQSPTHLIKTRGQQVTLRCSSQSGHNTVSWYQQALGQGPQFIFQYYREEENGRGNFPPRFSGLQFPNYSSELNVNALELDDSALYLCASSLGGYSNQPQHFGDGTRLSIL.

This rearrangement joins TRBV27 to TRBJ1-2, with D tentatively TRBD1 (5 bases). Per the germline V gene, CDR1 is MNHEY and CDR2 is SMNVEV (reference sequence). Trimming pared 2 bases from V and 7 bases from J, leaving 20 bases between. This CDR3 spans 16 amino acids. The chain's CDR3 is CASSLEQAPGLSGYTF. The CDR3 nucleotides read TGTGCCAGCAGTTTAGAGCAGGCCCCAGGGTTGTCTGGCTACACCTTC.

This clone has a handful of counts. V is TRBV14 and J is TRBJ1-2; D is unclear. Trimming pared 0 bases from V and 8 bases from J, leaving 13 bases between. CDR1 SGHDN and CDR2 FVKESK come from the germline V gene. The length of the CDR3 is 14 residues. Here the CDR3 DNA reads TGTGCCAGCAGCCAAGATGGTTTGGCAATCGGCTACACCTTC. This translates into CASSQDGLAIGYTF.

The chain employs TRBV5-1 and TRBJ2-7; 11 nucleotides agree with TRBD1. Germline CDR1 is SGHRS and CDR2 is YFSETQ. V trimming: 1 base; J trimming: 7 bases; junction bases outside the gene matches: 7. The CDR3 sequence is 15 residues long. The CDR3 coding sequence is TGCGCCAGCAGCTTGACCGGGACAGGGGGTAAAGAGCAGTACTTC. The encoded protein is CASSLTGTGGKEQYF.

The rearrangement uses TRBV3-1 (or the pseudogene TRBV3-2) and TRBJ1-3, with a weak D call TRBD1 (6 bases). Trimming left V 0 bases short and J 0 bases short, with 15 bases between. This CDR3 is 18 amino acids long. Germline CDR1 reads LGHDT; CDR2 reads YNNKEL (reference sequence). CDR3 amino acids: CASSQDGFGTSSGNTIYF. The CDR3, as DNA: TGTGCCAGCAGCCAAGACGGGTTCGGGACAAGCTCTGGAAACACCATATATTTT.

This chain uses TRBV6-5 with TRBJ1-1; tentatively, D is TRBD1 (6 bases). CDR3 length equals 12 residues. Per the germline V gene, CDR1 is MNHEY and CDR2 is SVGAGI. The V end was cut by 7 bases, the J end by 5 bases, with 11 bases between. The CDR3 sequence is CASIGGMTEAFF. Here the CDR3 DNA reads TGTGCCAGCATAGGGGGGATGACTGAAGCTTTCTTT.

This clone occurred once. The J gene is TRBJ2-2, the V gene TRBV25-1; tentative D call: TRBD2 (6 bases). Germline CDR1 reads MGHDK; CDR2 reads SYGVNS. Trimming removed 1 base from V and 1 base from J, with 13 bases in between. CDR3 length: 17 residues. This chain's CDR3 is CASSEWGDPGNTGELFF. DNA of the CDR3: TGTGCCAGCAGTGAATGGGGGGACCCCGGGAACACCGGGGAGCTGTTTTTT.

The sample holds one count of this clone. The rearrangement joins TRBV5-1 to TRBJ1-4; TRBD1 aligns across 7 bases. This CDR3 is built from 15 residues. V was pared by 5 bases and J by 4 bases, with 8 bases of the junction left unmatched. Germline loops: CDR1 SGHRS, CDR2 YFSETQ. The CDR3 nucleotides are TGCGCCAGCAGTCCCGGACAGGTCTTTAATGAAAAACTGTTTTTT. Amino acid sequence: CASSPGQVFNEKLFF.

This clone was counted a few times. The rearrangement uses TRBV12-3 or TRBV12-4 and TRBJ1-2; D call uncertain. The CDR3 loop spans 13 amino acids. V was shortened by 10 bases and J by 2 bases, with 14 bases between the two germline ends. The CDR3 reads CATQIVGNYGYTF. The CDR3 coding sequence is TGTGCCACCCAGATTGTAGGGAACTATGGCTACACCTTC.

This chain uses TRBV10-3 with TRBJ2-7; D gene ambiguous. Germline assignment: CDR1 ENHRY and CDR2 SYGVKD. CDR3 size: 13 residues. Deletions cut 11 bases from V and 0 bases from J, with 14 bases between. The CDR3 spells CAVHEDFSYEQYF. Written as DNA, the CDR3 is TGTGCCGTACACGAAGATTTCTCCTACGAGCAGTACTTC.

The chain links TRBV6-5 to TRBJ1-5; D remains ambiguous. This CDR3 has 15 amino acids. V was shortened by 0 bases and J by 6 bases, with 12 bases between the two germline ends. Germline CDR1 reads MNHEY; CDR2 reads SVGAGI. CDR3 bases: TGTGCCAGCAGTTACTCAGGGCGAAACCCTCAGCCCCAGCATTTT. It is translated as CASSYSGRNPQPQHF.

The chain recombines TRBV7-9 with TRBJ2-7; a possible D gene is TRBD1 (5 bases). Per the germline V gene, CDR1 is SEHNR and CDR2 is FQNEAQ (reference sequence). Between the trimmed V and J ends, which lost 5 bases and 0 bases, there was a span of 14 bases. The CDR3 runs 15 residues. In DNA form, the CDR3 reads TGTGCCAGCAGCCTACGACAGACCAACTCCTACGAGCAGTACTTC. This codes for CASSLRQTNSYEQYF.

The V gene is TRBV20-1, the J gene TRBJ2-7; D possibly uses TRBD1 or TRBD2 (6 bases each). CDR1 and CDR2 from the germline V gene are DFQATT and SNEGSKA (reference sequence). V was trimmed by 3 bases and J by 5 bases, leaving 14 bases between them. The CDR3 is 13 amino acids. The CDR3 reads CSASSGALDEQYF. The CDR3 coding sequence is TGCAGTGCTAGTTCGGGGGCACTCGACGAGCAGTACTTC.

The chain uses TRBV12-3 or TRBV12-4 and TRBJ1-2; tentative D call: TRBD1 (5 bases). V was shortened by 3 bases and J by 4 bases, with 9 bases between the two germline ends. This CDR3 is built from 13 residues. In DNA, the CDR3 is TGTGCCAGCAGTTTCGGGACGACCTATGGCTACACCTTC. Translated, it gives CASSFGTTYGYTF.

CDR3 DNA: TGTGCCTGGAGTGTTGGCGGTGAAGCTTTCTTT. This codes for CAWSVGGEAFF. The chain combines TRBV30 with TRBJ1-1; D is undetermined. Germline V gene data show CDR1 as GTSNPN and CDR2 as SVGIG (reference sequence). The CDR3 has 11 residues. Between the trimmed V and J ends, which lost 0 bases and 7 bases, there was a span of 6 bases.

This chain joins TRBV6-5 and TRBJ1-4; the D is unclear. Germline assignment: CDR1 MNHEY and CDR2 SVGAGI. V was pared by 6 bases and J by 3 bases, with 8 bases between. The CDR3 consists of 13 residues. The CDR3 nucleotides read TGTGCCAGCAGGAGACTACCTAATGAAAAACTGTTTTTT. This sequence encodes CASRRLPNEKLFF.

The chain has TRBV6-5 and TRBJ2-1; possibly TRBD1 for D (6 bases). CDR1 MNHEY and CDR2 SVGAGI come from the germline V gene. The germline V and J ends were trimmed by 6 bases and 7 bases, with 16 bases remaining between them. The CDR3 length is 14 residues. In nucleotides, the CDR3 is TGTGCCAGCAGCTTCCACAGGGATTTAAATGAGCAGTTCTTC. Its translation is CASSFHRDLNEQFF.

The chain couples TRBV7-6 to TRBJ2-7, with 7 bases matching TRBD2. Trimming took 1 base from V and 3 from J; bases not matched to a gene: 6. The germline V gene encodes CDR1 SGHVS and CDR2 FNYEAQ. This CDR3 region has 15 residues. CDR3 bases: TGTGCCAGCAGCTTAGGAGCGGGGAGCTACTACGAGCAGTACTTC. Translating gives CASSLGAGSYYEQYF.

V gene TRBV6-1 combines with J gene TRBJ1-5, with D perhaps TRBD1 (5 bases). The CDR3 spans 15 residues. With 3 bases removed from V and 8 bases from J, the gap between germline ends came to 17 bases. The germline CDR1 and CDR2 sequences are MNHNS and SASEGT. The CDR3 is CASSDLSGSRKPQHF. CDR3 nucleotide sequence: TGTGCCAGCAGTGACCTCTCAGGGTCAAGGAAGCCCCAGCATTTT.

The chain has TRBV30 and TRBJ1-4; weak D call: TRBD1 (5 bases). CDR1 and CDR2 (germline): GTSNPN, SVGIG (reference sequence). The CDR3 covers 11 residues. V gave up 7 bases and J gave up 8 bases, with 11 bases separating them. The CDR3 region has the DNA TGTGCCTCCAAACGGGGGGAAAAACTGTTTTTT. Its protein is CASKRGEKLFF.

J is TRBJ1-1 and V is TRBV12-3 or TRBV12-4; maybe TRBD1 (6 bases). Trimming removed 7 bases from V and 3 bases from J, with 12 bases in between. This CDR3 is 13 amino acids long. Here the CDR3 DNA reads TGTGCCAGCACCCGAGCAGGGGACACTGAAGCTTTCTTT. Its protein is CASTRAGDTEAFF.

The chain is built from TRBV29-1 and TRBJ2-6, with D hard to call. V was clipped by 6 bases and J by 2 bases, with 8 bases between them. The CDR3 sequence is 13 residues long. Germline CDR1 SQVTM, CDR2 ANQGSEA. The CDR3 protein is CSVQLTGANVLTF. CDR3 bases: TGCAGCGTCCAGCTAACTGGGGCCAACGTCCTGACTTTC. Full variable domain (rest looked up from reference TRBV29-1 and TRBJ2-6): SAVISQKPSRDICQRGTSLTIQCQVDSQVTMMFWYRQQPGQSLTLIATANQGSEATYESGFVIDKFPISRPNLTFSTLTVSNMSPEDSSIYLCSVQLTGANVLTFGAGSRLTVL.

The chain carries TRBV19 and TRBJ1-1; D possibly corresponds to TRBD1 (5 bases). This CDR3 region has 13 residues. Germline CDR1 reads LNHDA; CDR2 reads SQIVND (reference sequence). The V gene lost 3 bases and the J gene lost 5 bases, with 10 bases spanning the gap. This CDR3 is CASSMGGLTEAFF. CDR3 nucleotides: TGTGCCAGTAGTATGGGGGGATTGACTGAAGCTTTCTTT.

The V and J genes are TRBV5-4 and TRBJ1-3; 8 bases map to TRBD1. The V gene end was trimmed by 5 bases and the J gene end by 2 bases; junction bases not matched to a gene: 3. The germline CDR1 and CDR2 sequences are SGHNT and YYREEE (reference sequence). This CDR3 is built from 14 residues. The CDR3 DNA reads TGTGCCAGCAGTCCGGGACAGGCTGGAAACACCATATATTTT. Its protein product is CASSPGQAGNTIYF.

V gene TRBV9 combines with J gene TRBJ1-1; the D gene is possibly TRBD1 (6 bases). Trimming pared 4 bases from V and 1 base from J, leaving 11 bases between. This CDR3 is built from 14 residues. The germline gives CDR1 SGDLS, CDR2 YYNGEE. The CDR3 region is CASSPRGSNTEAFF. CDR3 coding DNA: TGTGCCAGCAGCCCCAGGGGATCGAACACTGAAGCTTTCTTT.